This record concerns one TCR beta chain sequence. The entry originates in a study of blood T cell repertoires in COVID-19. Some clones are missing from TCRdb's copy, which holds only in-frame ones; the method was immunoSEQ multiplex PCR. The sample lists 200,000 to 250,000 clones; just under 85% were seen once. V lost 3 bases to trimming and J lost 0 bases, with 6 bases between them. The CDR3 is 14 amino acids. Germline CDR1 is SGDLS and CDR2 is YYNGEE. The sequenced sample consisted of peripheral blood. The V and J genes are TRBV9 and TRBJ2-2, with unresolved D. The sequence was collected from a woman older than 75 with acute or convalescent COVID-19. In DNA form, the CDR3 reads TGTGCCAGCAGCGCCCACACGAACACCGGGGAGCTGTTTTTT. Protein product: CASSAHTNTGELFF.